What follows are 18 T cell receptor gamma chains derived from one specimen sequenced in a study of Vδ1+ human thymocytes. RNA was extracted from the cells and then reverse transcribed. Pooled V-gene forward primers with one constant-region reverse primer generated the CDR3 amplicons by multiplex PCR. TCRdb re-identified clones in the multiplex PCR reads via CATT. Of 25,000 to 35,000 gamma-chain clones listed, roughly 20% are singletons. These receptors have no identified antigens. Study findings and constraints: Thymic TRG and TRD repertoires appeared highly polyclonal.

Input material: Vdelta1+ gamma-delta thymocytes from the thymus. Subset given: FACS-sorted CD3+ TCRalphabeta- TCRVdelta1+ TCRVdelta2- thymocytes. Receptors were obtained from a boy less than two years old who had congenital heart surgery.

This clone was recorded a few times. V usage is TRGV4 and J usage is TRGJ1 or TRGJ2. The CDR3 contains 13 residues. Trimming cost V 2 bases and J 3 bases; bases outside gene matches: 4. The germline V gene encodes CDR1 EGSTGY and CDR2 YDSYTSSV. CDR3 coding DNA: TGTGCCACCTGGGATGTAGCTTATTATAAGAAACTCTTT. This encodes CATWDVAYYKKLF.

The J gene is TRGJ1 or TRGJ2, the V gene TRGV5. Germline values: CDR1 VINAFY, CDR2 YDVSNSKD. The CDR3 has 13 residues. The V segment lost 1 base and the J segment 5 bases; nucleotides outside the gene matches: 5. The CDR3 spells CATWDSLHYKKLF. In nucleotides, the CDR3 is TGTGCCACCTGGGACAGCCTTCATTATAAGAAACTCTTT.

V usage is TRGV2 and J usage is TRGJ1 or TRGJ2. CDR3 length: 14 amino acids. Germline values: CDR1 EGSNGY, CDR2 YDSYNSKV. V shed 0 bases and J 5 bases; nucleotides not matched to a gene: 7. In nucleotides, the CDR3 is TGTGCCACCTGGGACGGGCCGAAAGATTATAAGAAACTCTTT. Protein product: CATWDGPKDYKKLF.

This clone showed up just a few times. This sequence may be a read error, since a much larger clone differs from it by one base. This specimen includes other DNA sequences encoding the same CDR3. The chain carries TRGV4 and TRGJ1 or TRGJ2. The CDR3 extends over 12 amino acids. Trimming cost V 0 bases and J 7 bases; bases outside gene matches: 3. CDR1 and CDR2 from the germline V gene are EGSTGY and YDSYTSSV. The CDR3 sequence is CATWDGPYKKLF. In DNA, the CDR3 is TGTGCCACCTGGGATGGGCCATATAAGAAACTCTTT.

By its share, this clone is medium-sized (0.01 to 0.1%). This chain uses TRGV8 with TRGJP2. J gave up 3 bases and V 3 bases, and 1 base lay outside the gene matches. The CDR3 is 13 residues long. CDR1 VENAVY and CDR2 YDSYNSRV come from the germline V gene. The CDR3 DNA is TGTGCCACCTGGGATGGTAGTGATTGGATCAAGACGTTT. Translating it yields CATWDGSDWIKTF.

This clone was counted once. The chain uses TRGV9 and TRGJP. With 12 bases clipped from V and 4 bases from J, the junction kept 15 bases outside the gene matches. Germline lookup yields CDR1 GITISATS and CDR2 ISYDGTV (reference sequence). CDR3 length: 17 residues. The CDR3 coding sequence is TGTGCCACCTGGGATGGGTTACAAGAGTTGGGCAAAAAAATCAAGGTATTT. It is translated as CATWDGLQELGKKIKVF.

The sample holds a few counts of this clone. V usage is TRGV4 and J usage is TRGJ1 or TRGJ2. From germline, CDR1 is EGSTGY and CDR2 YDSYTSSV. The V segment lost 5 bases and the J segment 11 bases; nucleotides outside the gene matches: 9. The CDR3 runs to 11 residues. CDR3 amino acids: CATWALVEKLF. CDR3 nucleotides: TGTGCCACCTGGGCTTTGGTTGAGAAACTCTTT.

The chain carries TRGV4 and TRGJ1 or TRGJ2. The CDR3 is 14 amino acids. Germline CDR1 and CDR2: EGSTGY and YDSYTSSV. Trimming cost V 4 bases and J 3 bases; bases outside gene matches: 9. DNA for the CDR3: TGTGCCACCTGGGACCCAGCGACTTATTATAAGAAACTCTTT. Its translation is CATWDPATYYKKLF.

Remarks on this clone: The sample carries other DNA sequences with the same CDR3. The rearrangement uses TRGV3 and TRGJ1 or TRGJ2. V lost 3 bases to trimming and J lost 10 bases; unmatched junction nucleotides: 6. The CDR3 totals 11 residues. Germline V gene sequence: CDR1 VTNTFY, CDR2 YDVSTARD (reference sequence). CDR3 DNA: TGTGCCACCTGGGACGGCCCCAAGAAACTCTTT. Protein sequence: CATWDGPKKLF.

This clone was picked up a small number of times. Additional DNA sequences in this sample encode the identical CDR3. The J gene is TRGJ1 or TRGJ2, the V gene TRGV9. The germline V gene has CDR1 GITISATS and CDR2 ISYDGTV (reference sequence). V shed 2 bases, J shed 4 bases, and the junction held 5 bases outside the gene matches. CDR3 length equals 13 residues. The CDR3 region is CALWEAPYYKKLF. CDR3 nucleotide sequence: TGTGCCTTGTGGGAGGCCCCATATTATAAGAAACTCTTT.

This clone has only a few counts. The chain combines TRGV9 with TRGJ1 or TRGJ2. This CDR3 has 11 amino acids. Trimming at V came to 3 bases and at J to 8 bases, leaving 4 bases not matched to a gene. In germline, CDR1 is GITISATS, CDR2 ISYDGTV (reference sequence). This CDR3 is CALWEPDKKLF. CDR3 sequence (DNA): TGTGCCTTGTGGGAGCCAGATAAGAAACTCTTT.

Sample share makes this clone medium-sized. This specimen includes other DNA sequences encoding the same CDR3. The chain employs TRGV4 and TRGJ1 or TRGJ2. Trimming at V came to 0 bases and at J to 6 bases, leaving 5 bases not matched to a gene. Germline loops: CDR1 EGSTGY, CDR2 YDSYTSSV. The CDR3 has 13 residues. In DNA, the CDR3 is TGTGCCACCTGGGATGGGCGGGGTTATAAGAAACTCTTT. This sequence encodes CATWDGRGYKKLF.

The rearrangement links TRGV4 to TRGJ1 or TRGJ2. There are 14 residues in the CDR3. Germline V lookup: CDR1 EGSTGY, CDR2 YDSYTSSV. J was trimmed by 2 bases and V by 2 bases; bases with no gene match: 6. The CDR3 DNA is TGTGCCACCTGGGATGAATCGGATTATTATAAGAAACTCTTT. This gives the protein CATWDESDYYKKLF.

This clone came up a few times. V usage is TRGV4 and J usage is TRGJ1 or TRGJ2. This CDR3 is built from 13 residues. V trimming: 4 bases; J trimming: 1 base; junction bases outside the gene matches: 4. The V gene's germline CDR1 is EGSTGY and CDR2 YDSYTSSV. DNA of the CDR3: TGTGCCACCTGGGAGGACAATTATTATAAGAAACTCTTT. Protein sequence: CATWEDNYYKKLF.

This clone was detected a few times. This chain uses TRGV5 with TRGJ1 or TRGJ2. Germline assignment: CDR1 VINAFY and CDR2 YDVSNSKD. This CDR3 has 14 amino acids. Germline trimming cut 3 bases from V and 2 bases from J; bases unmatched to any gene: 7. The CDR3 DNA reads as TGTGCCACCTGGGACTTTACTCATTATTATAAGAAACTCTTT. Translating it yields CATWDFTHYYKKLF.

A note on this clone: Other DNA sequences in this specimen translate into the identical CDR3. This chain links TRGV2 with TRGJ1 or TRGJ2. Germline assignment: CDR1 EGSNGY and CDR2 YDSYNSKV. The CDR3 has 16 amino acids. Unmatched junction bases numbered 9, after V lost 0 bases and J lost 1 base. CDR3 in amino acids: CATWDGPGGNYYKKLF. As DNA, the CDR3 is TGTGCCACCTGGGACGGGCCCGGTGGTAATTATTATAAGAAACTCTTT.

This clone turned up a few times. This CDR3 is also generated by other DNA sequences in the sample. This chain uses TRGV4 with TRGJ1 or TRGJ2. Germline V gives CDR1 EGSTGY, CDR2 YDSYTSSV. This CDR3 has 14 amino acids. V lost 4 bases, J lost 6 bases, and 12 bases stayed unmatched. CDR3 coding DNA: TGTGCCACCTGGGACGGGCCCTGGGGTTATAAGAAACTCTTT. Translating it yields CATWDGPWGYKKLF.

Of note for this clone: The junction departs from the called germline gene at one end, perhaps through a read error. The rearrangement links TRGV9 to TRGJ1 or TRGJ2. CDR3 size: 10 residues. CDR1 GITISATS and CDR2 ISYDGTV come from the germline V gene (reference sequence). The CDR3 nucleotides are TGCGCCTTGTGGACGATGCAGAAACTCTTT. Its translation: CALWTMQKLF.